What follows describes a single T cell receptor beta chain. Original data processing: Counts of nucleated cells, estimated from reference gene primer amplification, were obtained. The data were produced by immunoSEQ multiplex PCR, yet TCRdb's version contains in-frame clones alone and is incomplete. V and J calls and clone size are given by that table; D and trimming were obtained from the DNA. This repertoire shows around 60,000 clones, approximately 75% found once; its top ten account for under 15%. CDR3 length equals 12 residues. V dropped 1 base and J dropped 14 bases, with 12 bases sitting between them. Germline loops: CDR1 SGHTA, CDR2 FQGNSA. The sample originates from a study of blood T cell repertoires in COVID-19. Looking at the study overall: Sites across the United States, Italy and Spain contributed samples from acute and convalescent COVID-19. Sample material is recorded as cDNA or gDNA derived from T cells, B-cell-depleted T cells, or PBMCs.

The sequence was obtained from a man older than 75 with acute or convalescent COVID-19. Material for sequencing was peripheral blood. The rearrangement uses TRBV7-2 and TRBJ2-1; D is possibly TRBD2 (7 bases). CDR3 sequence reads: CASSLDGGAEFF. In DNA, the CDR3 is TGTGCCAGCAGCTTAGATGGGGGGGCCGAGTTCTTC.